Below, one T cell receptor (beta chain) is given with its context. V was shortened by 2 bases and J by 0 bases, with 9 bases between the two germline ends. The CDR3 loop spans 15 amino acids. Germline assignment: CDR1 SGHRS and CDR2 YFSETQ. This specimen belongs to a study of blood T cell repertoires in COVID-19. Participant ages covered about 18 to 89 years across around 25 US areas. TCRdb's table, derived via immunoSEQ multiplex PCR, lists solely in-frame clones and lacks some. Of over 200,000 clones in the sample, 80% to 90% were seen once. This chain joins TRBV5-1 and TRBJ1-3; D is uncertain. The sequenced sample was PBMCs or T cells enriched from blood (not recorded which). This TCR was recovered from a young woman who had been exposed to COVID-19. This CDR3 is CASSFGDSSGNTIYF. DNA of the CDR3: TGCGCCAGCAGCTTTGGAGATTCCTCTGGAAACACCATATATTTT.